This T cell receptor (beta chain) was captured in a study of T cells in Graves' hyperthyroidism and ophthalmopathy. The study excluded patients with uncontrolled infection, other autoimmune disease, pregnancy or lactation. RNA transcripts were the template for amplifying TCR beta CDR3 regions. An initial round of RT-PCR targeting the TCR CDR3 relied on the HTBI primer set. TCRdb independently ran MiXCR on the multiplex PCR reads; one entry per CDR3 protein. This table holds over 500,000 distinct CDR3 sequences, 13% to 15% found once. Overall study results and limits: Before onset, by a median of approximately 5.9 months, the model predicted ophthalmopathy.

Concerning this clonotype itself: No antigen is known for it.

The CDR3 covers 13 residues. Between the trimmed V and J ends, which lost 4 bases and 4 bases, there was a span of 9 bases. Germline assignment: CDR1 SGHDT and CDR2 YYEEEE. The rearrangement uses TRBV5-6 and TRBJ2-1, with D uncertain. The sequencing sample was made of blood. This TCR derives from a woman in her thirties or forties with Graves' hyperthyroidism. The CDR3: CASSVAFYNEQFF. Written as DNA, the CDR3 is TGTGCCAGCAGCGTGGCCTTTTACAATGAGCAGTTCTTC.